One sample yielded the 2 T cell receptor beta chains listed below, sequenced in a study of cytomegalovirus exposure and HLA in healthy donors. This PCR relied on a set of 60 Vbeta primers and 13 Jbeta primers. Measured with immunoSEQ multiplex PCR; TCRdb has only the in-frame clones, and not every one. The table has around 150,000 clones, around 80% seen once. The source material was PBMCs. These TCRs come from a male donor in good health and CMV-seropositive.

This chain connects TRBV19 to TRBJ1-5; D is unresolved. The CDR3 consists of 12 residues. CDR1 LNHDA and CDR2 SQIVND come from the germline V gene (reference sequence). V was cut by 6 bases and J by 4 bases, with 7 bases left in between. CDR3 amino acids: CASRHGNQPQHF. CDR3 in DNA: TGTGCCAGTAGACACGGGAATCAGCCCCAGCATTTT.

There are a few counts of this clone. The V gene is TRBV19, the J gene TRBJ2-5, with a weak D call TRBD1 (5 bases). Between the trimmed V and J ends, which lost 4 bases and 4 bases, there was a span of 13 bases. The CDR3 totals 14 residues. Germline-derived CDR1 and CDR2 are LNHDA and SQIVND (reference sequence). The CDR3 DNA follows: TGTGCCAGTAGTACCGACAGCTTCTTAGAGACCCAGTACTTC. This gives the protein CASSTDSFLETQYF.